Included here is one TCR beta chain sequence, with context. The method was immunoSEQ multiplex PCR; TCRdb's version includes in-frame clones alone and lacks a portion of them. Among 40,000 or so clones listed, roughly 85% were seen once. The sample comes from a study of blood T cell repertoires in COVID-19. Study summary: Some COVID-19 samples were acute and others convalescent; all came from the United States, Italy and Spain.

Trimming removed 1 base from V and 6 bases from J, with 15 bases in between. Germline V gene lookup returns CDR1 SGHTA and CDR2 FQGNSA. The CDR3 length is 15 residues. The sequenced sample was peripheral blood. The TCR sequence derives from a woman in her seventies in a cohort sampled during active COVID-19. The chain joins TRBV7-2 to TRBJ1-2; weak D call: TRBD1 (5 bases). The DNA for the CDR3 is TGTGCCAGCAGCTTAGACCCAGGGTCGACGGATGGCTACACCTTC. This translates into CASSLDPGSTDGYTF.